The 22 T cell receptor beta chains reported below all come from one sample, sequenced in a study of blood T cell repertoires in COVID-19. Sequencing used immunoSEQ multiplex PCR; TCRdb keeps in-frame clones, though not all of them. The sample records about 380,000 clones, 75% to 90% being singletons. The sample consisted of peripheral blood. These receptors were collected from a young woman with acute or convalescent COVID-19.

The V call is TRBV2, the J call TRBJ1-5, with 8 bases matching TRBD1. This CDR3 spans 14 amino acids. J was trimmed by 7 bases and V by 7 bases; bases with no gene match: 9. CDR1 and CDR2 (germline): SNHLY, FYNNEI. Here the CDR3 DNA reads TGTGCCAGCACTAGACAGGGGAAGGGCCAGCCCCAGCATTTT. As protein: CASTRQGKGQPQHF.

The gene calls are TRBV5-1 and TRBJ2-1; 9 bases are a match to TRBD1. The CDR3 consists of 15 residues. Trimming took 4 bases from V and 1 from J; bases not matched to a gene: 3. Looked up from germline, CDR1 is SGHRS and CDR2 is YFSETQ. CDR3 protein: CASSRQGVSYNEQFF. The DNA of the CDR3 is TGCGCCAGCAGCCGACAGGGGGTATCCTACAATGAGCAGTTCTTC.

In this sample, this clone turned up once. The DNA of the CDR3 is TGTGCCAGCAGTTTGACCAGGGAAGAGACCCAGTACTTC. Amino acids: CASSLTREETQYF. This sequence joins TRBV12-3 or TRBV12-4 and TRBJ2-5; possible D gene TRBD1, 5 bases. Trimming took 3 bases from V and 3 from J, leaving 8 bases between them. The CDR3 is 13 amino acids.

The CDR3 loop is CATSAGQGYEQYF. The CDR3 region has the DNA TGTGCCACCAGTGCCGGACAGGGTTACGAGCAGTACTTC. The chain combines TRBV24-1 with TRBJ2-7; 8 bases align to TRBD1. CDR1 is KGHDR and CDR2 is SFDVKD in the germline V gene. The V and J ends lost 5 bases and 4 bases, in that order; junction bases with no gene match: 3. The CDR3 runs 13 residues.

The J gene is TRBJ2-7, the V gene TRBV30, with no clear D. Trimming shortened V by 3 bases and J by 1 base, and 7 bases separated the two germline ends. The CDR3 length is 12 residues. Germline CDR1 is GTSNPN and CDR2 is SVGIG (reference sequence). CDR3 sequence: CAWSVQSYEQYF. DNA of the CDR3: TGTGCCTGGAGCGTCCAGTCCTACGAGCAGTACTTC. The full variable domain, with the rest looked up from reference TRBV30 and TRBJ2-7, is SQTIHQWPATLVQPVGSPLSLECTVEGTSNPNLYWYRQAAGRGLQLLFYSVGIGQISSEVPQNLSASRPQDRQFILSSKKLLLSDSGFYLCAWSVQSYEQYFGPGTRLTVT.

The gene calls are TRBV9 and TRBJ2-2; the match to TRBD2 covers 13 bases. Germline values: CDR1 SGDLS, CDR2 YYNGEE. This CDR3 comprises 16 residues. The V segment lost 4 bases and the J segment 4 bases; nucleotides outside the gene matches: 4. This chain's CDR3 is CASSTGLAGATGELFF. The DNA of the CDR3 is TGTGCCAGCAGCACAGGACTAGCGGGAGCCACCGGGGAGCTGTTTTTT.

On this clone itself: The same CDR3 also results from other DNA sequences found in this sample. The rearrangement links TRBV11-2 to TRBJ2-1, with 8 bases fitting TRBD2. V lost 1 base and J lost 4; bases outside the gene matches: 6. Germline V gene sequence: CDR1 SGHAT, CDR2 FQNNGV. This CDR3 contains 16 residues. For the CDR3, the DNA is TGTGCCAGCAGCTTAGTTCCGGGGGGGGCTTACAATGAGCAGTTCTTC. It yields the protein CASSLVPGGAYNEQFF.

The gene calls are TRBV15 and TRBJ1-5; D might be TRBD1 (5 bases). Germline V gene data show CDR1 as LNHNV and CDR2 as YYDKDF (reference sequence). The V end lost 2 bases, the J end lost 15 bases, and 23 bases lay between the germline ends. This CDR3 has 15 residues. CDR3 in DNA: TGTGCCACCAGCAGACTACTGACAGCCGTTGATTACATGCATTTT. Its protein product is CATSRLLTAVDYMHF.

This clone was observed once. This sequence joins TRBV5-4 and TRBJ1-6; D gene ambiguous. In germline, CDR1 is SGHNT, CDR2 YYREEE (reference sequence). V gave up 0 bases and J gave up 0 bases, with 13 bases separating them. The CDR3 has 18 amino acids. CDR3 sequence reads: CASSLGNLGSSYNSPLHF. The CDR3 DNA sequence: TGTGCCAGCAGCTTGGGGAATTTGGGCAGCTCCTATAATTCACCCCTCCACTTT.

The V call is TRBV27, the J call TRBJ2-1, with 11 bases fitting TRBD2. J lost 9 bases, V lost 5 bases, and 15 bases had no gene match. The CDR3 consists of 17 residues. In germline, CDR1 is MNHEY, CDR2 SMNVEV (reference sequence). As DNA, the CDR3 is TGTGCCAGCAGTCCTCTTCAACCGACTAGCGGGGTGGGTGAGCAGTTCTTC. It translates to CASSPLQPTSGVGEQFF.

The J gene is TRBJ2-7, the V gene TRBV6-6, with TRBD2 as a possible D gene (6 bases). V was trimmed by 0 bases and J by 3 bases, leaving 12 bases between them. The CDR3 extends over 15 amino acids. Germline CDR1 MNHNY, CDR2 SVGAGI (reference sequence). The chain's CDR3 is CASSYSRGEVYEQYF. Here the CDR3 DNA reads TGTGCCAGCAGTTACTCGAGAGGGGAGGTCTACGAGCAGTACTTC.

The chain recombines TRBV19 with TRBJ1-1; 7 bases line up with TRBD1. The ends lost 7 bases at V and 2 bases at J; junction bases unmatched: 7. The CDR3 has 14 amino acids. The V gene's germline CDR1 is LNHDA and CDR2 SQIVND (reference sequence). The CDR3 nucleotides are TGTGCCAGTATTCTACAGGGGATAAACACTGAAGCTTTCTTT. Translation gives CASILQGINTEAFF.

DNA for the CDR3: TGTGCCAGTAGTATAGGAACTAGCGGGTTATCCCCACTTCAAACCTACGAGCAGTACTTC. It specifies CASSIGTSGLSPLQTYEQYF. V usage is TRBV19 and J usage is TRBJ2-7; 9 bases are shared with TRBD2. Per the germline V gene, CDR1 is LNHDA and CDR2 is SQIVND (reference sequence). The trim removed 1 base at V and 2 bases at J, leaving 18 bases unmatched. CDR3 length equals 20 residues.

V gene TRBV6-5 combines with J gene TRBJ1-1, with TRBD1 identical over 10 bases. The ends lost 8 bases at V and 1 base at J; junction bases unmatched: 7. The CDR3 runs 15 residues. CDR1 is MNHEY and CDR2 is SVGAGI in the germline V gene. Here the CDR3 reads CASGQTGGPNTEAFF. CDR3 nucleotide sequence: TGTGCCAGCGGTCAGACAGGGGGCCCGAACACTGAAGCTTTCTTT.

The genes are TRBV6-4 and TRBJ2-2; D remains ambiguous. CDR1 and CDR2 (germline): MRHNA, SNTAGT. The CDR3 sequence is 13 residues long. V dropped 2 bases and J dropped 2 bases, with 3 bases sitting between them. The DNA for the CDR3 is TGTGCCAGCAGTGACCTTAACACCGGGGAGCTGTTTTTT. Its translation is CASSDLNTGELFF.

The chain uses TRBV29-1 and TRBJ2-5; 11 nucleotides line up with TRBD2. J was trimmed by 4 bases and V by 7 bases; bases with no gene match: 2. In germline, CDR1 is SQVTM, CDR2 ANQGSEA. This CDR3 is 12 amino acids long. CDR3 in amino acids: CSGGLAGETQYF. DNA for the CDR3: TGCAGCGGCGGACTAGCGGGAGAGACCCAGTACTTC.

V gene TRBV3-1 (or the pseudogene TRBV3-2) combines with J gene TRBJ1-1; D not certain. The germline gives CDR1 LGHDT, CDR2 YNNKEL (reference sequence). The CDR3 totals 13 residues. The V and J ends lost 3 bases and 1 base respectively, with 6 bases between them. The CDR3 DNA reads TGTGCCAGCAGCCATAGTGGGAACACTGAAGCTTTCTTT. This codes for CASSHSGNTEAFF.

The chain employs TRBV6-2 or TRBV6-3 and TRBJ2-7; 9 positions agree with TRBD1. Losses at the gene ends were 2 bases for V and 3 bases for J; bases not matched to a gene: 8. Germline V gene sequence: CDR1 MNHEY, CDR2 SVGEGT. This CDR3 contains 16 residues. CDR3 amino acids: CASSYDPGQGIYEQYF. CDR3 nucleotide sequence: TGTGCCAGCAGTTACGATCCGGGACAGGGAATCTACGAGCAGTACTTC.

This chain joins TRBV7-2 and TRBJ2-3, with D maybe TRBD2 (6 bases). The germline CDR1 and CDR2 sequences are SGHTA and FQGNSA. CDR3 size: 15 residues. V was shortened by 4 bases and J by 6 bases, with 17 bases between the two germline ends. CDR3 coding DNA: TGTGCCAGCAGCTCTCCGGGACTTTCCGCGGATACGCAGTATTTT. Translation: CASSSPGLSADTQYF.

J is TRBJ2-5 and V is TRBV30; a weak D match, TRBD2 (6 bases). The CDR3 sequence is 12 residues long. Germline-derived CDR1 and CDR2 are GTSNPN and SVGIG (reference sequence). Deletions cut 5 bases from V and 5 bases from J, with 12 bases between. The CDR3 DNA is TGTGCCTGGGGGACTTCTCAGGAGACCCAGTACTTC. Its protein is CAWGTSQETQYF.

The chain employs TRBV10-3 and TRBJ1-2, with 7 bases lining up with TRBD1. Germline loops: CDR1 ENHRY, CDR2 SYGVKD. The CDR3 consists of 18 residues. J lost 1 base, V lost 4 bases, and 15 bases had no gene match. The CDR3 is CAISAWDSDYLFNYGYTF. As DNA, the CDR3 is TGTGCCATCAGTGCATGGGACAGCGACTACCTCTTTAACTATGGCTACACCTTC.

The chain combines TRBV24-1 with TRBJ1-5, with 7 nucleotides matching TRBD1. The CDR3 covers 13 residues. J was trimmed by 5 bases and V by 4 bases; bases with no gene match: 1. Germline CDR1 is KGHDR and CDR2 is SFDVKD. The CDR3 bases are TGTGCCACCAGTGACACAGGGGATCAGCCCCAGCATTTT. Its protein is CATSDTGDQPQHF.